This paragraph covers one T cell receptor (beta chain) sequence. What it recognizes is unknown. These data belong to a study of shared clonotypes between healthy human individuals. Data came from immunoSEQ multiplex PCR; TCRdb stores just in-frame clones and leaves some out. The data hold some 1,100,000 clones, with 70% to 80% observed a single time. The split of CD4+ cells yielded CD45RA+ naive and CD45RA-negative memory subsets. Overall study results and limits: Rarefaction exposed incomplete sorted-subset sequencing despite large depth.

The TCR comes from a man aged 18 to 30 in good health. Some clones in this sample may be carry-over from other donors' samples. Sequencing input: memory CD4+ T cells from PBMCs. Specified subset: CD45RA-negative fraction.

This CDR3 reads CASSFDRSSYNEQFF. CDR3 nucleotides: TGTGCCAGCAGCTTTGACAGAAGCTCCTACAATGAGCAGTTCTTC. J is TRBJ2-1 and V is TRBV5-4, with D possibly TRBD1 on 5 matching bases. Trimming left V 2 bases short and J 0 bases short, with 9 bases between. The CDR3 extends over 15 amino acids. CDR1 is SGHNT, CDR2 YYREEE, per germline (reference sequence). Complete variable domain (other parts from reference TRBV5-4 and TRBJ2-1): ETGVTQSPTHLIKTRGQQVTLRCSSQSGHNTVSWYQQALGQGPQFIFQYYREEENGRGNFPPRFSGLQFPNYSSELNVNALELDDSALYLCASSFDRSSYNEQFFGPGTRLTVL.